The clone carrying this T cell receptor (beta chain) was picked up many times. This entry is derived from a study of neurological immune-mediated disorders. The authors obtained over 170 million TCR-beta sequences from 15-18 subjects per sequencing run. TCRdb re-called the 5' RACE reads with MiXCR, one entry per CDR3 protein. The sample contains 67,000 or so distinct CDR3 sequences, roughly an eighth of which appear only once. The length of the CDR3 is 15 residues. V was pared by 3 bases and J by 5 bases, with 14 bases between. Looked up from germline, CDR1 is SGHVS and CDR2 is FQNEAQ. Described time point: longitudinal time-point 1 (baseline). Unsorted libraries were derived from 2 million PBMCs stored at -80 C.

Material: PBMCs. The TCR was taken from a female donor with HTLV-1-associated myelopathy (HAM/TSP). The V gene is TRBV7-8, the J gene TRBJ2-1; TRBD1 might be the D (6 bases). This CDR3 reads CASSFPTGLDNEQFF. The CDR3 coding sequence is TGTGCCAGCAGCTTTCCGACAGGTTTAGACAATGAGCAGTTCTTC. The full variable domain, its missing parts supplied by reference TRBV7-8 and TRBJ2-1, is GAGVSQSPRYKVAKRGQDVALRCDPISGHVSLFWYQQALGQGPEFLTYFQNEAQLDKSGLPSDRFFAERPEGSVSTLKIQRTQQEDSAVYLCASSFPTGLDNEQFFGPGTRLTVL.